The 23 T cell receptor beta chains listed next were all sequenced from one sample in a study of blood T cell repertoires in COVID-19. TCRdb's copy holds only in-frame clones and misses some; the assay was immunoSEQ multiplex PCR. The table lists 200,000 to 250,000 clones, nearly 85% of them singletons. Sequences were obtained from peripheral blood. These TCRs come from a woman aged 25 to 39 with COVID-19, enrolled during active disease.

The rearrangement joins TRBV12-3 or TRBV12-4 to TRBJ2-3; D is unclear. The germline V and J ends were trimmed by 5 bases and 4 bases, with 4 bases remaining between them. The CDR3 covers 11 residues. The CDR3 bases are TGTGCCAGCAGTGAGTCAGATACGCAGTATTTT. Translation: CASSESDTQYF.

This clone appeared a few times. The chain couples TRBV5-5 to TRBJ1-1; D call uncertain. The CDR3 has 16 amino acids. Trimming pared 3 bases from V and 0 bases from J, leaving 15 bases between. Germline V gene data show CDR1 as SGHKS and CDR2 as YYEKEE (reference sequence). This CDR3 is CASSSWARDMNTEAFF. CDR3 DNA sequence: TGTGCCAGCAGCTCATGGGCGAGGGATATGAACACTGAAGCTTTCTTT.

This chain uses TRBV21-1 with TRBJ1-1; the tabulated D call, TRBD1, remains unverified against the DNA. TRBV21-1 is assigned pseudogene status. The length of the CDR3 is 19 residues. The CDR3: CASSPRTGEAVSHLLEAFF. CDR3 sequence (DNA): TGTGCCAGCAGCCCCCGGACAGGGGAGGCTGTTTCCCACCTCCTTGAAGCTTTCTTT.

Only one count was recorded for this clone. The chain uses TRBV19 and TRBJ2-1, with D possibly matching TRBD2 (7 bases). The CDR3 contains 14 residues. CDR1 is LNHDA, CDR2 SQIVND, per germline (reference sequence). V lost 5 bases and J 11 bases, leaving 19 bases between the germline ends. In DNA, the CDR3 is TGTGCCAGTAGTGGGGGGGGCCCCCTAAGTAAGCAGTTCTTC. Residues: CASSGGGPLSKQFF.

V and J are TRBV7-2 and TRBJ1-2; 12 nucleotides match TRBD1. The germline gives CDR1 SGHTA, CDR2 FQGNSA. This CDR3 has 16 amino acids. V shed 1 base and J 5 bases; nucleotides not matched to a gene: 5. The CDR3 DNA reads TGTGCCAGCAGCTTAGGCGGGACAGGGGGCACGTATGGCTACACCTTC. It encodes CASSLGGTGGTYGYTF.

DNA of the CDR3: TGTGCCAGGGTAGCGGGAGGGCCATGCAATGAGCAGTTCTTC. Protein product: CARVAGGPCNEQFF. The V and J genes are TRBV19 and TRBJ2-1; TRBD2 matches at 11 bases. J gave up 6 bases and V 9 bases, and 7 bases lay outside the gene matches. The CDR3 length is 14 residues. Germline V gene data show CDR1 as LNHDA and CDR2 as SQIVND (reference sequence).

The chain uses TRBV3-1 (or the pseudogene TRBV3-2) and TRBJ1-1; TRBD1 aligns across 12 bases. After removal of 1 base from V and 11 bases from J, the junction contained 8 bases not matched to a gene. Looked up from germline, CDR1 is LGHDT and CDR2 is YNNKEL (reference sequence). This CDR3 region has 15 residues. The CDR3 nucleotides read TGTGCCAGCAGCCAAGTGACGGGGACAGGGGGCCGGGCTTTCTTT. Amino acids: CASSQVTGTGGRAFF.

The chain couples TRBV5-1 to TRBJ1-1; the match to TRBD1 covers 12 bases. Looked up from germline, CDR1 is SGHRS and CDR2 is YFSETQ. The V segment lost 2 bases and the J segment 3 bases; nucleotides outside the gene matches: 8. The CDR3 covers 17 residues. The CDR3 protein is CASSLGTGGGGYTEAFF. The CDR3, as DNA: TGCGCCAGCAGCTTAGGGACAGGGGGCGGAGGGTACACTGAAGCTTTCTTT.

CDR3 residues: CASSSRTSGETQYF. In DNA form, the CDR3 reads TGTGCCAGCAGCTCGCGGACTAGTGGGGAGACCCAGTACTTC. The V gene is TRBV7-9, the J gene TRBJ2-5, with TRBD2 matching 7 bases. V lost 4 bases and J lost 5; bases outside the gene matches: 7. Germline V gives CDR1 SEHNR, CDR2 FQNEAQ (reference sequence). The CDR3 loop spans 14 amino acids.

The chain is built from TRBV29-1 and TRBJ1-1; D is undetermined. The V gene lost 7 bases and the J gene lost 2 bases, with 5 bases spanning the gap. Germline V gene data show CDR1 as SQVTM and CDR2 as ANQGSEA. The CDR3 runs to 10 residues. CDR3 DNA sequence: TGCAGCGCATTAAACACTGAAGCTTTCTTT. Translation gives CSALNTEAFF. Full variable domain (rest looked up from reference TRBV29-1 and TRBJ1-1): SAVISQKPSRDICQRGTSLTIQCQVDSQVTMMFWYRQQPGQSLTLIATANQGSEATYESGFVIDKFPISRPNLTFSTLTVSNMSPEDSSIYLCSALNTEAFFGQGTRLTVV.

The CDR3 DNA is TGTGCCAGCAGCTTACAAGGGACAATCTATGGCTACACCTTC. Its protein is CASSLQGTIYGYTF. V is TRBV7-9 and J is TRBJ1-2, with a tentative D call TRBD1 (6 bases). The CDR3 is 14 amino acids. Trimming took off 2 bases at V and 4 bases at J, with 11 bases between the two ends. CDR1 and CDR2 from the germline V gene are SEHNR and FQNEAQ (reference sequence).

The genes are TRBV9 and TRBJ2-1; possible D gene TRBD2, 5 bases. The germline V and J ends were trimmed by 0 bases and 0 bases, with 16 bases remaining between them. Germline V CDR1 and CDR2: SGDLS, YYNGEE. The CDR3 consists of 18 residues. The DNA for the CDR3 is TGTGCCAGCAGCGTAGTAGGCCGGATGGGGAGCTCCTACAATGAGCAGTTCTTC. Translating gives CASSVVGRMGSSYNEQFF.

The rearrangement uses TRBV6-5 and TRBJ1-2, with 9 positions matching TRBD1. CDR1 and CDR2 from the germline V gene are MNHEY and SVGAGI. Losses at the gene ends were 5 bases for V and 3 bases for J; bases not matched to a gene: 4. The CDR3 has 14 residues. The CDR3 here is CASSTDRGYYGYTF. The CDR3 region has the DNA TGTGCCAGCAGTACGGACAGGGGTTACTATGGCTACACCTTC.

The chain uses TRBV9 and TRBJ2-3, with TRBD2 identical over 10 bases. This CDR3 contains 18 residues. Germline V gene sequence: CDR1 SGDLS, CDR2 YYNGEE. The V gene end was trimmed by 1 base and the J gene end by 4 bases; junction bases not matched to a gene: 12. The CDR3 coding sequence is TGTGCCAGCAGCGTACCACTAGCGGGGCCCAATCAGGCAGATACGCAGTATTTT. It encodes CASSVPLAGPNQADTQYF.

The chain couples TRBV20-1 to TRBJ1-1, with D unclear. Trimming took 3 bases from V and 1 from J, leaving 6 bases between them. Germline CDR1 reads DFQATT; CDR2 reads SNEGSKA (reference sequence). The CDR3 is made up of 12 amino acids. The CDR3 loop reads CSASIRNTEAFF. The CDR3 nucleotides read TGCAGTGCTAGTATTAGGAACACTGAAGCTTTCTTT.

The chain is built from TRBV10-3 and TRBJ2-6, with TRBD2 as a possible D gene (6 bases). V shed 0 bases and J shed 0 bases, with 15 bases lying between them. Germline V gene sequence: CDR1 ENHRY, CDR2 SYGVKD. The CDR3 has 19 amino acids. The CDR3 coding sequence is TGTGCCATCAGTGAGTCGAAGGCAGGGACTCACTCTGGGGCCAACGTCCTGACTTTC. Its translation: CAISESKAGTHSGANVLTF.

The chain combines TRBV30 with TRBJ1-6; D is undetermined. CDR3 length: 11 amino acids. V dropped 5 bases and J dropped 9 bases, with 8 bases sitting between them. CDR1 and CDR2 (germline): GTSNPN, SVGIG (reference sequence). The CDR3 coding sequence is TGTGCCTGGGCCCTAGCTTCACCCCTCCACTTT. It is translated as CAWALASPLHF.

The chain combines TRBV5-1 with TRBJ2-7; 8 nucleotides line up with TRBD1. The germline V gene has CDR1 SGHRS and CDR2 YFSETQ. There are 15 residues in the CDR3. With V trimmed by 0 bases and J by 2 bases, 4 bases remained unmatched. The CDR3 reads CASSLGQGPTYEQYF. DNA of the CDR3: TGCGCCAGCAGCTTGGGACAGGGGCCAACCTACGAGCAGTACTTC.

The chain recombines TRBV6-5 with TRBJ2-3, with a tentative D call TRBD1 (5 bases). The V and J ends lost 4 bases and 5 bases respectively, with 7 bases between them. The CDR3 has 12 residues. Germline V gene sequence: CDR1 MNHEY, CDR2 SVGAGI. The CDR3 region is CASSSGLDTQYF. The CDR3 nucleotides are TGTGCCAGCAGTTCAGGGTTAGATACGCAGTATTTT.

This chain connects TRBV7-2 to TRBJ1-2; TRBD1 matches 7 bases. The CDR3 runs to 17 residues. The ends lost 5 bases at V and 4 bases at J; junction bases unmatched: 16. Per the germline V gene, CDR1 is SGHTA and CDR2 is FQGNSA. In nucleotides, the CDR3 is TGTGCCAGCAGCGCAAGAGTGGACAGGTTACCATCCTATGGCTACACCTTC. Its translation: CASSARVDRLPSYGYTF.

CDR3 coding DNA: TGTGCCAGTAGTAAATACTTCGCCGGGACAGGAGAGACCCAGTACTTC. Encoded protein: CASSKYFAGTGETQYF. V gene TRBV19 combines with J gene TRBJ2-5; 8 positions agree with TRBD1. The CDR3 spans 16 residues. The germline CDR1 and CDR2 sequences are LNHDA and SQIVND (reference sequence). V lost 4 bases, J lost 4 bases, and 11 bases stayed unmatched.

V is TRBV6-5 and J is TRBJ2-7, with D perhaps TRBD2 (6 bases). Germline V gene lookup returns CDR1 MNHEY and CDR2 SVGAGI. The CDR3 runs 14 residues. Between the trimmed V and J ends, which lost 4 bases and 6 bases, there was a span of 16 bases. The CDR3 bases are TGTGCCAGCAGTTCCGCTGGGAGGCCAGGCGAGCAGTACTTC. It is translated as CASSSAGRPGEQYF.

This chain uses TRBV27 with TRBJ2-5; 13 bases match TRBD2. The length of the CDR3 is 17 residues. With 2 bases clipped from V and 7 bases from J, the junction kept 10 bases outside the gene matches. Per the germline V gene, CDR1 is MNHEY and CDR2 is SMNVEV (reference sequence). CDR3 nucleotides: TGTGCCAGCAGTTTAAGGCTCGGGACTAGCGGGGTGGGGACCCAGTACTTC. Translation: CASSLRLGTSGVGTQYF.